Each of the 27 T cell receptor beta chains below was sequenced from the same sample in a study of T cell responses to AZD1222 COVID-19 vaccine. Clones were read by immunoSEQ multiplex PCR, and TCRdb kept only the in-frame ones, dropping some. This table has about 140,000 clones, 90% to 95% appearing once. The starting material was peripheral blood, obtained 28 days after the second AZD1222 dose. Source of these receptors: an adult who received the AZD1222 COVID-19 vaccine.

V usage is TRBV12-3 or TRBV12-4 and J usage is TRBJ1-1; D unresolved. This CDR3 comprises 13 residues. Trimming removed 1 base at V and 3 bases at J, with 6 bases between. The CDR3: CASSLDGHTEAFF. CDR3 bases: TGTGCCAGCAGTTTAGACGGCCACACTGAAGCTTTCTTT.

In regard to this clone: Mismatch with germline at one junction end may stem from a read error. The chain employs TRBV16 and TRBJ1-2; no definite D call. Germline loops: CDR1 KGHSY, CDR2 FQNENV. The CDR3 has 13 amino acids. DNA of the CDR3: TGTGCCAGCAGCCAATCCCCCGGCAGGCTCCTCGCCTTC. Translated, it gives CASSQSPGRLLAF.

V is TRBV19 and J is TRBJ1-2; 9 nucleotides align to TRBD1. J lost 4 bases, V lost 6 bases, and 6 bases had no gene match. Germline V gene data show CDR1 as LNHDA and CDR2 as SQIVND (reference sequence). The CDR3 loop spans 14 amino acids. Written as DNA, the CDR3 is TGTGCCAGTAGGATCGGACAGGGGCTCTATGGCTACACCTTC. It codes for CASRIGQGLYGYTF. Full variable domain (missing parts from reference TRBV19 and TRBJ1-2): DGGITQSPKYLFRKEGQNVTLSCEQNLNHDAMYWYRQDPGQGLRLIYYSQIVNDFQKGDIAEGYSVSREKKESFPLTVTSAQKNPTAFYLCASRIGQGLYGYTFGSGTRLTVV.

V gene TRBV13 combines with J gene TRBJ2-6; no clear D. The CDR3 has 16 amino acids. In germline, CDR1 is PRHDT, CDR2 FYEKMQ (reference sequence). Trimming stripped 6 bases from V and 0 bases from J, with 12 bases between. CDR3 residues: CASRESLGSGANVLTF. In DNA form, the CDR3 reads TGTGCCAGCAGGGAGAGCTTGGGCTCTGGGGCCAACGTCCTGACTTTC.

The V call is TRBV27, the J call TRBJ2-2; D unclear. Trimming left V 0 bases short and J 3 bases short, with 5 bases between. The CDR3 length is 14 residues. Per the germline V gene, CDR1 is MNHEY and CDR2 is SMNVEV (reference sequence). CDR3 amino acids: CASSLSLDTGELFF. The CDR3 nucleotides are TGTGCCAGCAGTTTATCATTGGACACCGGGGAGCTGTTTTTT.

The rearrangement uses TRBV25-1 and TRBJ1-4; D remains ambiguous. Trimming left V 3 bases short and J 8 bases short, with 16 bases between. CDR3 length: 15 residues. The germline CDR1 and CDR2 sequences are MGHDK and SYGVNS. In DNA, the CDR3 is TGTGCCAGCAGTGACCCACACGGGGAAGGGGAAAAACTGTTTTTT. Amino acid sequence: CASSDPHGEGEKLFF.

The chain has TRBV4-2 and TRBJ1-4; D ambiguous. Trimming cost V 5 bases and J 7 bases, with 17 bases left between them. The CDR3 is made up of 15 amino acids. Germline assignment: CDR1 LGHNA and CDR2 YNFKEQ. In nucleotides, the CDR3 is TGTGCCAGCAGCTCTCACCGGGAGGGAAGTGAAAAACTGTTTTTT. Translated: CASSSHREGSEKLFF.

The chain combines TRBV6-2 or TRBV6-3 with TRBJ2-3; D is uncertain. This CDR3 is built from 12 residues. Germline lookup yields CDR1 MNHEY and CDR2 SVGEGT. The V and J ends lost 5 bases and 6 bases respectively, with 9 bases between them. The CDR3 coding sequence is TGTGCCAGCAGTATGGGGATGGATACGCAGTATTTT. Protein: CASSMGMDTQYF.

The rearrangement links TRBV7-8 to TRBJ2-4, with D perhaps matching TRBD2 (5 bases). Germline CDR1 reads SGHVS; CDR2 reads FQNEAQ. With 2 bases removed from V and 0 bases from J, the gap between germline ends came to 14 bases. CDR3 length equals 17 residues. CDR3 region: CASSLRADILAKNIQYF. CDR3 nucleotides: TGTGCCAGCAGCTTAAGAGCGGATATACTAGCCAAAAACATTCAGTACTTC.

This chain links TRBV5-4 with TRBJ2-3, with TRBD1 matching 9 bases. The CDR3 is made up of 15 amino acids. V shed 3 bases and J 2 bases; nucleotides not matched to a gene: 4. Germline V gene lookup returns CDR1 SGHNT and CDR2 YYREEE (reference sequence). CDR3 DNA sequence: TGTGCCAGCAGCTCCGGGACAGGGTCCACAGATACGCAGTATTTT. This sequence encodes CASSSGTGSTDTQYF.

The chain couples TRBV11-3 to TRBJ2-2; tentatively, D is TRBD2 (5 bases). V was cut by 3 bases and J by 4 bases, with 12 bases left in between. The CDR3 contains 15 residues. Germline V gives CDR1 SGHNT, CDR2 YENEEA. In DNA, the CDR3 is TGTGCCAGCAGCTTGGGCGGCCGGGGCACCGGGGAGCTGTTTTTT. Its protein product is CASSLGGRGTGELFF. Filled out from reference TRBV11-3 and TRBJ2-2, the complete variable domain reads EAGVVQSPRYKIIEKKQPVAFWCNPISGHNTLYWYLQNLGQGPELLIRYENEEAVDDSQLPKDRFSAERLKGVDSTLKIQPAELGDSAVYLCASSLGGRGTGELFFGEGSRLTVL.

V gene TRBV11-3 combines with J gene TRBJ1-1; no clear D. V was cut by 5 bases and J by 0 bases, with 4 bases left in between. This CDR3 is 12 amino acids long. CDR1 SGHNT and CDR2 YENEEA come from the germline V gene. The CDR3: CASSLMNTEAFF. In DNA, the CDR3 is TGTGCCAGCAGCCTGATGAACACTGAAGCTTTCTTT.

The V call is TRBV6-1, the J call TRBJ1-1, with 9 bases identical to TRBD1. The germline V gene encodes CDR1 MNHNS and CDR2 SASEGT. This CDR3 has 13 residues. J was trimmed by 5 bases and V by 6 bases; bases with no gene match: 4. CDR3 coding DNA: TGTGCCAGCAGACAGGGGGCGCGGACTGAAGCTTTCTTT. Translating gives CASRQGARTEAFF.

In this sample, this clone turned up once. This sequence joins TRBV14 and TRBJ1-4; 8 nucleotides match TRBD1. After removal of 0 bases from V and 0 bases from J, the junction contained 9 bases not matched to a gene. Germline V gene lookup returns CDR1 SGHDN and CDR2 FVKESK. The CDR3 length is 19 residues. CDR3 protein: CASSQDLVGTGATNEKLFF. In DNA, the CDR3 is TGTGCCAGCAGCCAAGATCTTGTGGGGACAGGCGCAACTAATGAAAAACTGTTTTTT.

J is TRBJ1-6 and V is TRBV15; no reliable D call. Per the germline V gene, CDR1 is LNHNV and CDR2 is YYDKDF (reference sequence). Trimming stripped 0 bases from V and 5 bases from J, with 11 bases between. This CDR3 is 16 amino acids long. The CDR3: CATSRDPPPDNSPLHF. CDR3 sequence (DNA): TGTGCCACCAGCAGAGATCCCCCACCTGATAATTCACCCCTCCACTTT.

This clone has just a few counts. The rearrangement joins TRBV19 to TRBJ2-7; D possibly corresponds to TRBD1 (6 bases). V was cut by 2 bases and J by 6 bases, with 11 bases left in between. Germline CDR1 LNHDA, CDR2 SQIVND (reference sequence). The length of the CDR3 is 13 residues. CDR3 in DNA: TGTGCCAGTAGTATAACAGGGTTCAGCGAGCAGTACTTC. It yields the protein CASSITGFSEQYF. The full variable domain, completed using reference TRBV19 and TRBJ2-7, is DGGITQSPKYLFRKEGQNVTLSCEQNLNHDAMYWYRQDPGQGLRLIYYSQIVNDFQKGDIAEGYSVSREKKESFPLTVTSAQKNPTAFYLCASSITGFSEQYFGPGTRLTVT.

The chain uses TRBV5-4 and TRBJ1-1; no clear D gene. CDR1 is SGHNT, CDR2 YYREEE, per germline (reference sequence). CDR3 length: 14 amino acids. V was cut by 0 bases and J by 1 base, with 7 bases left in between. The CDR3 nucleotides are TGTGCCAGCAGCTTGGGGAGGCCGAACACTGAAGCTTTCTTT. It specifies CASSLGRPNTEAFF.

Here the CDR3 DNA reads TGTGCCAGCAGTTCTCGTGGGGGATTTGCCGAAGCTTTCTTT. This sequence encodes CASSSRGGFAEAFF. The V and J genes are TRBV28 and TRBJ1-1, with D possibly being TRBD1 (5 bases). Germline lookup yields CDR1 MDHEN and CDR2 SYDVKM. The V gene lost 4 bases and the J gene lost 8 bases, with 17 bases spanning the gap. The CDR3 has 14 amino acids.

The rearrangement uses TRBV30 and TRBJ1-6; D ambiguous. CDR3 size: 14 residues. The V end lost 8 bases, the J end lost 4 bases, and 15 bases lay between the germline ends. Germline V lookup: CDR1 GTSNPN, CDR2 SVGIG (reference sequence). CDR3 in DNA: TGTGCCGTCAATTGGAGAGGGTATAATTCACCCCTCCACTTT. Protein product: CAVNWRGYNSPLHF.

In DNA, the CDR3 is TGTGCCAGTAGCACTCAGACTAGCGTAGAGACCCAGTACTTC. Translating gives CASSTQTSVETQYF. The V and J genes are TRBV19 and TRBJ2-5; TRBD2 matches 8 bases. This CDR3 region has 14 residues. J lost 4 bases, V lost 6 bases, and 7 bases had no gene match. Germline CDR1 and CDR2: LNHDA and SQIVND (reference sequence).

In nucleotides, the CDR3 is TGTGCCAGCAGCTTAACCGGCCGTTCCCCTGAGCAGTTCTTC. As protein: CASSLTGRSPEQFF. V usage is TRBV7-9 and J usage is TRBJ2-1; the D is unclear. The ends were cut back, 2 bases at V and 9 bases at J, with 14 bases in the middle. Germline lookup yields CDR1 SEHNR and CDR2 FQNEAQ (reference sequence). The CDR3 is made up of 14 amino acids.

The chain recombines TRBV14 with TRBJ1-2; possibly TRBD1 for D (6 bases). The ends were cut back, 3 bases at V and 5 bases at J, with 10 bases in the middle. Germline V gene data show CDR1 as SGHDN and CDR2 as FVKESK. CDR3 length: 13 residues. CDR3 amino acids: CASSQDSIYGYTF. Written as DNA, the CDR3 is TGTGCCAGCAGCCAGGACAGCATTTATGGCTACACCTTC.

As to this clone: Other DNA sequences in the same sample also yield this CDR3. The chain has TRBV7-9 and TRBJ1-2, with D hard to call. The CDR3 is 11 residues long. V was pared by 5 bases and J by 6 bases, with 7 bases between. The germline V gene has CDR1 SEHNR and CDR2 FQNEAQ (reference sequence). The CDR3 sequence: CASSLGDGYTF. In DNA form, the CDR3 reads TGTGCCAGCAGCCTGGGAGATGGCTACACCTTC.

This chain uses TRBV7-6 with TRBJ2-2; D not certain. V lost 5 bases, J lost 5 bases, and 9 bases lay in between. CDR3 length: 13 amino acids. Germline loops: CDR1 SGHVS, CDR2 FNYEAQ. This chain's CDR3 is CASSPDWTGELFF. CDR3 coding DNA: TGTGCCAGCAGCCCGGATTGGACCGGGGAGCTGTTTTTT.

This chain joins TRBV7-8 and TRBJ1-6, with a possible D match to TRBD1 (5 bases). The V end was cut by 5 bases, the J end by 10 bases, with 12 bases between. The CDR3 spans 13 residues. The germline V gene has CDR1 SGHVS and CDR2 FQNEAQ. CDR3: CASSRDRISPLHF. In DNA form, the CDR3 reads TGTGCCAGCAGCCGTGACAGAATCTCACCCCTCCACTTT.

The rearrangement links TRBV3-1 (or the pseudogene TRBV3-2) to TRBJ2-7; D unclear. The CDR3 runs to 14 residues. The germline V gene encodes CDR1 LGHDT and CDR2 YNNKEL (reference sequence). V shed 4 bases and J shed 3 bases, with 13 bases lying between them. CDR3 amino acids: CASSPLTGGYEQYF. The CDR3 DNA sequence: TGTGCCAGCAGCCCCCTTACGGGCGGCTACGAGCAGTACTTC.

V usage is TRBV6-5 and J usage is TRBJ1-2; D is perhaps TRBD1 (6 bases). The V end lost 0 bases, the J end lost 7 bases, and 15 bases lay between the germline ends. The CDR3 consists of 15 residues. Germline values: CDR1 MNHEY, CDR2 SVGAGI. CDR3 in amino acids: CASSYSSRGYSGYTF. The CDR3 bases are TGTGCCAGCAGTTACTCCAGCAGGGGTTACAGTGGCTACACCTTC.